These 11 T cell receptor beta chains came from one sample sequenced in a study of naive and memory T cell subsets. Points from the study as a whole: A few larger clonotypes appeared in naive repertoires, especially CD8, possibly memory cells re-expressing CD45RA.

An equimolar mix of two oligonucleotides served as the beta constant-region primer for TRBC1 and TRBC2. Four rounds of PCR amplified the ligated cDNA using nested alpha and beta constant-region primers plus SP2. Each CDR3 protein is one row after TCRdb ran MiXCR on the UMI-ligation and nested PCR reads. Here the sample spans 140,000 to 150,000 distinct CDR3 sequences, 22% being singletons. What these receptors recognize is not known. The material sequenced was naive CD4+ T cells from blood. Every receptor here comes from a human donor in good health.

The rearrangement joins TRBV28 to TRBJ2-6; TRBD1 aligns across 7 bases. V dropped 3 bases and J dropped 2; count of bases not matched to a gene: 1. The CDR3 length is 15 residues. Germline V gene sequence: CDR1 MDHEN, CDR2 SYDVKM. CDR3 loop: CASSFGQAGANVLTF. In DNA, the CDR3 is TGTGCCAGCAGTTTCGGACAGGCTGGGGCCAACGTCCTGACTTTC.

This clonotype was seen a few times. The rearrangement uses TRBV7-3 and TRBJ2-2; 15 nucleotides agree with TRBD2. This CDR3 region has 19 residues. Germline trimming cut 5 bases from V and 1 base from J; bases unmatched to any gene: 8. Germline values: CDR1 SGHTA, CDR2 FQGTGA. CDR3 nucleotides: TGTGCCAGCAGCCCGCGGACTAGCGGGAGGGCCGGGAACACCGGGGAGCTGTTTTTT. Its protein is CASSPRTSGRAGNTGELFF.

The V call is TRBV11-2, the J call TRBJ1-4, with D perhaps matching TRBD1 (6 bases). V was shortened by 3 bases and J by 7 bases, with 12 bases between the two germline ends. CDR1 and CDR2 (germline): SGHAT, FQNNGV. CDR3 length: 14 amino acids. CDR3 DNA sequence: TGTGCCAGCAGCTTCCGGGACAACCGTGAAAAACTGTTTTTT. This gives the protein CASSFRDNREKLFF.

This chain links TRBV5-1 with TRBJ2-1; perhaps TRBD1 as D (5 bases). V was pared by 2 bases and J by 1 base, with 16 bases between. The CDR3 consists of 17 residues. Germline V gene lookup returns CDR1 SGHRS and CDR2 YFSETQ. The chain's CDR3 is CASSFGAVGRSYNEQFF. The CDR3 DNA reads TGCGCCAGCAGCTTTGGGGCGGTAGGACGGTCCTACAATGAGCAGTTCTTC.

The chain combines TRBV20-1 with TRBJ1-4; possible D gene TRBD1, 5 bases. The CDR3 is 14 residues long. Germline V gene data show CDR1 as DFQATT and CDR2 as SNEGSKA (reference sequence). With 3 bases removed from V and 5 bases from J, the gap between germline ends came to 13 bases. The CDR3 loop is CSASEGRINEKLFF. CDR3 in DNA: TGCAGTGCTAGCGAGGGACGGATCAATGAAAAACTGTTTTTT.

The gene calls are TRBV28 and TRBJ1-1; no clear D gene. Germline assignment: CDR1 MDHEN and CDR2 SYDVKM. V was cut by 4 bases and J by 0 bases, with 6 bases left in between. The length of the CDR3 is 13 residues. CDR3 DNA sequence: TGTGCCAGCAGTTCCACGTTGAACACTGAAGCTTTCTTT. Translating gives CASSSTLNTEAFF.

The table lists this clonotype with a few counts. The gene calls are TRBV29-1 and TRBJ2-5; D may correspond to TRBD1 or TRBD2 (5 bases each). V dropped 3 bases and J dropped 4 bases, with 9 bases sitting between them. This CDR3 has 12 residues. Germline V CDR1 and CDR2: SQVTM, ANQGSEA. The CDR3 here is CSVDKGTETQYF. In DNA, the CDR3 is TGCAGCGTTGATAAAGGGACAGAGACCCAGTACTTC.

This clonotype was observed a few times. The gene calls are TRBV11-1 and TRBJ2-7; 12 bases match TRBD2. The trim removed 5 bases at V and 0 bases at J, leaving 11 bases unmatched. CDR3 size: 18 residues. Germline values: CDR1 SGHAT, CDR2 FQDESV (reference sequence). The DNA of the CDR3 is TGTGCCAGCAGCCGGCGGCTAGCGGGAGGGTGGAGCTCCTACGAGCAGTACTTC. Translation: CASSRRLAGGWSSYEQYF.

The gene calls are TRBV5-1 and TRBJ1-2; D gene ambiguous. This CDR3 has 15 residues. V lost 0 bases and J 0 bases, leaving 9 bases between the germline ends. Germline assignment: CDR1 SGHRS and CDR2 YFSETQ. CDR3 amino acids: CASSLEPGPNYGYTF. The CDR3 coding sequence is TGCGCCAGCAGCTTGGAACCCGGACCTAACTATGGCTACACCTTC.

CDR3 nucleotides: TGTGCCAGCTCACCAAAGGCAGGGGGCGAGCAGTACTTC. This translates into CASSPKAGGEQYF. The chain recombines TRBV18 with TRBJ2-7; 7 nucleotides line up with TRBD1. Per germline, CDR1 KGHSH and CDR2 LQKENI. V shed 2 bases, J shed 6 bases, and the junction held 4 bases outside the gene matches. The CDR3 length is 13 residues.

The chain links TRBV19 to TRBJ2-1; 12 positions match TRBD2. The CDR3 extends over 16 amino acids. Germline trimming cut 6 bases from V and 14 bases from J; bases unmatched to any gene: 17. Germline CDR1 is LNHDA and CDR2 is SQIVND (reference sequence). The CDR3: CASRELGLAGSSIEFF. The CDR3 DNA follows: TGTGCCAGTAGAGAACTGGGACTAGCGGGTAGTTCCATAGAGTTCTTC.